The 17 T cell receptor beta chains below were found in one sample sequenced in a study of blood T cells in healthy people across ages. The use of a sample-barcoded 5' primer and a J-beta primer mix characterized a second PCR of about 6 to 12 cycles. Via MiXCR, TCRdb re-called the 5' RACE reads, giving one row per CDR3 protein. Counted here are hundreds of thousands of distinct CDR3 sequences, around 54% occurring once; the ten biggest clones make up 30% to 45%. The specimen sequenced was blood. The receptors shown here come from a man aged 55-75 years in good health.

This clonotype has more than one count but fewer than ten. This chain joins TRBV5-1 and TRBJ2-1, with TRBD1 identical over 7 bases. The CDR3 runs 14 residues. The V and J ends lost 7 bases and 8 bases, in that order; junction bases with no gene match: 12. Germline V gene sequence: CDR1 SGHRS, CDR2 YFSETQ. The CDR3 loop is CASSRDSPFDEQFF. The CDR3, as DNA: TGCGCCAGCTCTCGGGACAGCCCGTTCGATGAGCAGTTCTTC. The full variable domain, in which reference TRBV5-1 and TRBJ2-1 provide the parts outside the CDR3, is KAGVTQTPRYLIKTRGQQVTLSCSPISGHRSVSWYQQTPGQGLQFLFEYFSETQRNKGNFPGRFSGRQFSNSRSEMNVSTLELGDSALYLCASSRDSPFDEQFFGPGTRLTVL.

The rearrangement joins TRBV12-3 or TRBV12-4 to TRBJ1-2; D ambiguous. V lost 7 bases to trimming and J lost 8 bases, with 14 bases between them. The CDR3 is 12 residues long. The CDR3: CASNPPVGGYTF. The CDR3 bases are TGTGCCAGCAACCCACCAGTTGGCGGCTACACCTTC.

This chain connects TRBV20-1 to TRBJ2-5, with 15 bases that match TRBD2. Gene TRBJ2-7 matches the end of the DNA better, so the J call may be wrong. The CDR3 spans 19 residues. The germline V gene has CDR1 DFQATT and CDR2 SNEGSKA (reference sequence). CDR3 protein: CSARDPGGTSGGPTYEQYF. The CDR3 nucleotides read TGCAGTGCTAGAGACCCGGGGGGGACTAGCGGGGGGCCAACCTACGAGCAGTACTTC.

CDR3 loop: CASSMSQGGVEQYF. As DNA, the CDR3 is TGCGCCAGCAGCATGTCGCAGGGGGGAGTCGAGCAGTACTTC. The chain combines TRBV5-1 with TRBJ2-4, with D maybe TRBD1 (7 bases). TRBJ2-7 matches the DNA end more closely, so the J call is doubtful. Germline V gene lookup returns CDR1 SGHRS and CDR2 YFSETQ. The CDR3 sequence is 14 residues long.

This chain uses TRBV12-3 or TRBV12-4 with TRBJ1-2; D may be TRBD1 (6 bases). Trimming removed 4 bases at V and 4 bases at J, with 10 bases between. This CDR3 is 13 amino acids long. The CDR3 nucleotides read TGTGCCAGCAGTTATAGGACAGCCTATGGCTACACCTTC. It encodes CASSYRTAYGYTF.

For the CDR3, the DNA is TGTGCCAGCAGTCCGGACAGAGCAAATGAAAAACTGTTTTTT. This codes for CASSPDRANEKLFF. The J gene is TRBJ1-4, the V gene TRBV6-4; maybe TRBD1 (6 bases). The V gene lost 5 bases and the J gene lost 5 bases, with 12 bases spanning the gap. Germline-derived CDR1 and CDR2 are MRHNA and SNTAGT. This CDR3 region has 14 residues.

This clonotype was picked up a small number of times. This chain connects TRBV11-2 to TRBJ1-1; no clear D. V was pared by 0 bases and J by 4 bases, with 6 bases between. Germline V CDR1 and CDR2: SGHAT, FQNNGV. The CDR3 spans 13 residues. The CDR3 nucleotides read TGTGCCAGCAGCTTAGATCGGAGCACTGAAGCTTTCTTT. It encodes CASSLDRSTEAFF.

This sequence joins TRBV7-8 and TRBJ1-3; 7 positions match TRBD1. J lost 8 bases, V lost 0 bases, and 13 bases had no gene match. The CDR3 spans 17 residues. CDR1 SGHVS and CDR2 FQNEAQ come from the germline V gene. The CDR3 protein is CASSLAQVARGRDTIYF. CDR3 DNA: TGTGCCAGCAGCTTAGCGCAGGTCGCCAGGGGGAGAGACACCATATATTTT.

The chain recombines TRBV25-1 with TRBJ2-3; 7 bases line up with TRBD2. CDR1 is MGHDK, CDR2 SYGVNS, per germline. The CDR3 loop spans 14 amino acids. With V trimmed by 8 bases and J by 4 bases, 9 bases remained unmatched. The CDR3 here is CASWGEGGADTQYF. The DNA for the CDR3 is TGTGCCAGCTGGGGGGAGGGCGGGGCAGATACGCAGTATTTT.

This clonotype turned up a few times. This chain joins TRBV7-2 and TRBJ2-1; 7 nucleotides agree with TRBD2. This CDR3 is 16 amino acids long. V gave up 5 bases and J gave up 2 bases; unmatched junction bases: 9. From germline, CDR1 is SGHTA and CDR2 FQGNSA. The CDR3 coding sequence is TGTGCCAGCAGCCGAGCGGGGCCTACTGCCTACAATGAGCAGTTCTTC. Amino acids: CASSRAGPTAYNEQFF.

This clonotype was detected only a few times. Here the CDR3 DNA reads TGCAGTGCTCCTAGTATCGGGGGAGGAGGCTCACCCCTCCACTTT. This translates into CSAPSIGGGGSPLHF. This rearrangement joins TRBV20-1 to TRBJ1-6; tentatively, D is TRBD1 (5 bases). V dropped 5 bases and J dropped 10 bases, with 21 bases sitting between them. The CDR3 sequence is 15 residues long. CDR1 is DFQATT, CDR2 SNEGSKA, per germline (reference sequence).

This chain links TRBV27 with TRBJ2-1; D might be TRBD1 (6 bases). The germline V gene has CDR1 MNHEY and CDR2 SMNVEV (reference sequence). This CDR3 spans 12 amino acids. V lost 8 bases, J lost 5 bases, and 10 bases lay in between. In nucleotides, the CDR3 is TGTGCCAGCTTGGACAGAGACAATGAGCAGTTCTTC. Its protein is CASLDRDNEQFF.

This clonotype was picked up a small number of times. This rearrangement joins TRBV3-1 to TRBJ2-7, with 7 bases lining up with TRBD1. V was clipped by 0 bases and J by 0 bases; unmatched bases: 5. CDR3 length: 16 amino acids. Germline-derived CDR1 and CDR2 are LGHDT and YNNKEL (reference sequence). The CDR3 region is CASSQDAGTASYEQYF. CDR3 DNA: TGTGCCAGCAGCCAAGATGCAGGGACAGCCTCCTACGAGCAGTACTTC.

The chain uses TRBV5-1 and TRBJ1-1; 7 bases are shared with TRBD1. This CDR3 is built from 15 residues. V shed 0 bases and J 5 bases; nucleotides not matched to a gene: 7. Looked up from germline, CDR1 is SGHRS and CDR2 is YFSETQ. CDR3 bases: TGCGCCAGCAGCTTGGGTTTAGGGGGCGCGACTGAAGCTTTCTTT. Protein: CASSLGLGGATEAFF.

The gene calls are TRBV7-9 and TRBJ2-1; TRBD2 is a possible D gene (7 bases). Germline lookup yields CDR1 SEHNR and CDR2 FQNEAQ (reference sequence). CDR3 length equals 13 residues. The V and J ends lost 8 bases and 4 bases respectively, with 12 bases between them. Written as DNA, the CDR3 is TGTGCCAGCGGGGGGGCCCGGTACAATGAGCAGTTCTTC. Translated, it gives CASGGARYNEQFF.

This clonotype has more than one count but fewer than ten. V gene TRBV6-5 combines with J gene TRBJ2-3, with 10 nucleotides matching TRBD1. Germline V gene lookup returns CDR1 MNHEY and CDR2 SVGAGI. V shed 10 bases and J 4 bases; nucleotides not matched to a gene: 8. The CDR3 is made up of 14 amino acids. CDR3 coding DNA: TGTGCCACAAGTGACAGGGGGCTGGCAGATACGCAGTATTTT. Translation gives CATSDRGLADTQYF.

The DNA for the CDR3 is TGTGCCAGCAGTGAAGCACGGGGCACTAGCACAGATACGCAGTATTTT. The encoded protein is CASSEARGTSTDTQYF. The V call is TRBV6-1, the J call TRBJ2-3, with D possibly being TRBD1 or TRBD2 (5 bases each). CDR1 and CDR2 (germline): MNHNS, SASEGT. The CDR3 covers 16 residues. V was shortened by 0 bases and J by 0 bases, with 10 bases between the two germline ends.